This TCR beta chain emerged from a study of blood T cell repertoires in COVID-19. From germline, CDR1 is SGHAT and CDR2 FQNNGV. This CDR3 is built from 15 residues. V was cut by 0 bases and J by 6 bases, with 12 bases left in between. TCRdb's copy holds only in-frame clones and misses some; the assay was immunoSEQ multiplex PCR. The sample yields some 200,000 clones, 87% seen once. Clinical history reported by participants formed the basis on which cohorts were assigned. This clone was counted a few times. This receptor was taken from a man aged 18 to 35 with acute COVID-19. The V call is TRBV11-2, the J call TRBJ2-1, with a possible D match to TRBD2 (6 bases). Sequences were obtained from PBMCs or T cells enriched from blood (not recorded which). For the CDR3, the DNA is TGTGCCAGCAGCTTAGACTCCCTAGCGCGCAATGAGCAGTTCTTC. This encodes CASSLDSLARNEQFF. Full variable domain (outside the CDR3, taken from reference TRBV11-2 and TRBJ2-1): EAGVAQSPRYKIIEKRQSVAFWCNPISGHATLYWYQQILGQGPKLLIQFQNNGVVDDSQLPKDRFSAERLKGVDSTLKIQPAKLEDSAVYLCASSLDSLARNEQFFGPGTRLTVL.